The clone carrying this T cell receptor beta chain was seen repeatedly, ten times or more. The antigen remains unidentified. As the method for making TCR beta libraries, quantitative 5'-RACE with molecular barcodes was used. Via MiXCR, TCRdb re-called the 5' RACE reads, giving one row per CDR3 protein. The sample records some 220,000 distinct CDR3 sequences, more than 5.5% being singletons. This record comes from a study of CD8 T cells in ankylosing spondylitis. Study-level findings and limits: Earlier work had already found some motif variants in reactive arthritis synovial fluid and blood. Blood of patients with ankylosing spondylitis appeared to be characterized by a TCR beta motif of 8 or 9 highly homologous variants. Disease-linked clones reportedly showed significant enrichment in matched ankylosing spondylitis synovial fluid. Clones linked to disease, bearing a CD8+ phenotype, were relatively rare in peripheral blood.

V was trimmed by 5 bases and J by 0 bases, leaving 10 bases between them. The CDR3 has 15 amino acids. Germline CDR1 reads MGHDK; CDR2 reads SYGVNS. This receptor was identified in a male donor with ankylosing spondylitis. V is TRBV25-1 and J is TRBJ2-2; D not resolved. Sequencing was performed on blood, either unsorted or a sorted T cell fraction (not recorded which). The CDR3 DNA follows: TGTGCCAGCAGTCTGTCCAGCGCGAACACCGGGGAGCTGTTTTTT. Protein sequence: CASSLSSANTGELFF.